The entry that follows covers one T cell receptor beta chain sequence. Antigen unknown. From germline, CDR1 is SQVTM and CDR2 ANQGSEA. This CDR3 is 17 amino acids long. Trimming removed 1 base from V and 0 bases from J; junction bases left unmatched: 7. iRepertoire HTBI primers and Arm-PCR of CDR3 regions built TCR beta libraries. In TCRdb, the multiplex PCR reads were re-called with MiXCR into one record per CDR3 protein. The profile shows 600,000 to 800,000 distinct CDR3 sequences, 30% of them singletons. Time point denoted: persistent/refractory GD, antithyroid drugs over 5 years with positive TRAb. After RNA was extracted from PBMCs, the TCR library was made from it. This entry comes from a study of regulatory T cells in long-lasting Graves disease. The overall study: By definition, persistent Graves' disease involved antithyroid drugs for over 5 years alongside positive TSH receptor antibodies. Regarding the study as a whole: Examination was confined to peripheral blood, excluding thyroid tissue. Persistent patients had more shared public clonotypes (around 3,000) than new patients (about 920).

The material was peripheral blood mononuclear cells (PBMCs), obtained when the disease was refractory, from a patient treated with antithyroid drugs. The sequence was collected from a female donor with Graves disease. This chain uses TRBV29-1 with TRBJ2-7; 12 bases line up with TRBD2. CDR3 sequence: CSVEGLAGGPGSYEQYF. CDR3 DNA sequence: TGCAGCGTTGAAGGGCTAGCGGGAGGGCCCGGCTCCTACGAGCAGTACTTC.